This T cell receptor beta chain is drawn from a study of T cell responses to AZD1222 COVID-19 vaccine. Background on the study: Second-dose intervals of approximately 4 or approximately 12 weeks were pooled.

Concerning this clone: The antigen is not known.

Points from the study as a whole: In the spike-specific TCR repertoire, nearly half reportedly target unmutated variant regions.

The data were produced by immunoSEQ multiplex PCR, yet TCRdb's version contains in-frame clones alone and is incomplete. This sample has roughly 120,000 clones; roughly 89% occur once, and the top ten carry approximately 8.4%. The CDR3 has 16 residues. Germline V gene data show CDR1 as MGHRA and CDR2 as YSYEKL. The ends were cut back, 1 base at V and 1 base at J, with 13 bases in the middle. The TCR comes from an adult in good health. The sample was peripheral blood, taken on day 0 of AZD1222 vaccination. The chain couples TRBV4-1 to TRBJ1-1, with D uncertain. The CDR3 spells CASSQVGWSGNTEAFF. CDR3 bases: TGCGCCAGCAGCCAAGTGGGGTGGTCCGGGAACACTGAAGCTTTCTTT.